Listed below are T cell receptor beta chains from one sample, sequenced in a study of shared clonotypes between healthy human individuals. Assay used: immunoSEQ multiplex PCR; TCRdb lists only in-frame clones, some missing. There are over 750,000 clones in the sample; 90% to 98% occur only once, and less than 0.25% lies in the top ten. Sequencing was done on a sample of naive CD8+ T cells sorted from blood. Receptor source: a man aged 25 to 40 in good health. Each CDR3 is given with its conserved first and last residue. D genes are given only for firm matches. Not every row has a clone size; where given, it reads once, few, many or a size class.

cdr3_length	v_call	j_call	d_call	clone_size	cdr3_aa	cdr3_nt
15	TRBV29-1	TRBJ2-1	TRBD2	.	CSARGIAGEYNEQFF	TGCAGCGCCCGTGGGATTGCGGGAGAATACAATGAGCAGTTCTTC
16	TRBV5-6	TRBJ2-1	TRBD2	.	CASSLAAGGNYNEQFF	TGTGCCAGCAGCTTGGCGGCGGGAGGGAATTACAATGAGCAGTTCTTC
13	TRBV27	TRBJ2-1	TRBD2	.	CASKREVYNEQFF	TGTGCCAGCAAGCGGGAGGTGTACAATGAGCAGTTCTTC
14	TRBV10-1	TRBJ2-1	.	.	CASSDGLRVGEQFF	TGCGCCAGCAGTGACGGACTACGGGTGGGCGAGCAGTTCTTC
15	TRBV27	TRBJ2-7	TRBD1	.	CASSPPGTGIYEQYF	TGTGCCAGCAGCCCCCCCGGGACAGGGATTTACGAGCAGTACTTC
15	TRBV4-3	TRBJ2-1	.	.	CASSQDGGGYNEQFF	TGCGCCAGCAGCCAAGACGGTGGGGGCTACAATGAGCAGTTCTTC
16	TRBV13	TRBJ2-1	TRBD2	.	CASSLGLAGGYNEQFF	TGTGCCAGCAGCTTGGGACTAGCGGGAGGGTACAATGAGCAGTTCTTC
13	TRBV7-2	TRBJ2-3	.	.	CASSSIPRDTQYF	TGTGCCAGCAGTTCTATACCCCGGGATACGCAGTATTTT
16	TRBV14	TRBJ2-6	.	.	CASSLKKGFGANVLTF	TGTGCCAGCAGCCTCAAAAAGGGTTTTGGGGCCAACGTCCTGACTTTC
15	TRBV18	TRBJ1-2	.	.	CASSPGSGPSQGYTF	TGTGCCAGCTCGCCAGGATCAGGGCCGTCTCAAGGCTACACCTTC
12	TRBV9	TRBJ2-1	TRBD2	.	CASSVAGDEQFF	TGTGCCAGCAGCGTCGCGGGAGATGAGCAGTTCTTC
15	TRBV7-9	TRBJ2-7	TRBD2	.	CASSPSGRTEYEQYF	TGTGCCAGCAGCCCAAGCGGGAGAACGGAGTACGAGCAGTACTTC
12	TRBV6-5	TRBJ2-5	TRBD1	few	CASTGQGGTQYF	TGTGCCAGCACCGGACAGGGAGGGACCCAGTACTTC
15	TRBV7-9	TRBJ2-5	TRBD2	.	CASSFAREVVETQYF	TGTGCCAGCAGCTTTGCGCGGGAGGTGGTGGAGACCCAGTACTTC
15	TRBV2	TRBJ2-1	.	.	CASSPLAGSYNEQFF	TGTGCCAGCAGCCCTTTGGCGGGTAGTTACAATGAGCAGTTCTTC
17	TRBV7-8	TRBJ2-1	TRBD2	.	CASSLLVRLAGGNEQFF	TGTGCCAGCAGCTTATTAGTTCGACTAGCGGGAGGAAATGAGCAGTTCTTC
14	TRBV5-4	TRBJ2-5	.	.	CASSFLLGEETQYF	TGTGCCAGCAGCTTCCTTTTAGGGGAAGAGACCCAGTACTTC